The 2 T cell receptor beta chains below all came from one sample that was sequenced in a study of cytomegalovirus exposure and HLA in healthy donors. TCRdb keeps only in-frame clones here, not all; method: immunoSEQ multiplex PCR. This table has about 280,000 clones, approximately 87% appearing once. The sample taken for sequencing was PBMCs. The receptors come from a woman aged 18 to 35 in good health and CMV-seronegative.

V usage is TRBV28 and J usage is TRBJ2-1; 11 positions agree with TRBD2. Germline lookup yields CDR1 MDHEN and CDR2 SYDVKM. This CDR3 has 14 residues. V was clipped by 6 bases and J by 7 bases; unmatched bases: 5. As DNA, the CDR3 is TGTGCCAGCAGATTAGCGGGAGGGGAGAATGAGCAGTTCTTC. This gives the protein CASRLAGGENEQFF.

This chain connects TRBV7-2 to TRBJ2-6; possibly TRBD1 for D (5 bases). The CDR3 sequence is 19 residues long. V was trimmed by 5 bases and J by 2 bases, leaving 22 bases between them. Germline CDR1 reads SGHTA; CDR2 reads FQGNSA. The CDR3: CASSPLPPGMGAGANVLTF. In nucleotides, the CDR3 is TGTGCCAGCAGCCCACTTCCCCCAGGGATGGGCGCTGGGGCCAACGTCCTGACTTTC.